These T cell receptor beta chains were read from a single sample in a study of shared clonotypes between healthy human individuals. Sequencing was performed with immunoSEQ multiplex PCR; in TCRdb, only in-frame clones are kept and a portion is missing. The sample lists just over 2,000,000 clones, 85% to 95% occurring once. Sequenced: naive CD4+ T cells sorted from blood. The receptors stem from a man younger than 30 in good health. Both conserved end residues are trimmed from each CDR3. Each record gives: CDR3 protein, V gene, J gene.

CDR3 protein: ASSYLGQGLYEQY; V gene: TRBV5-1; J gene: TRBJ2-7
CDR3 protein: ASSYRVAGGFSYEQY; V gene: TRBV7-2; J gene: TRBJ2-7
CDR3 protein: ASSDVSFGTDTQY; V gene: TRBV2; J gene: TRBJ2-3
CDR3 protein: ASSKDSPFEY; V gene: TRBV2; J gene: TRBJ2-7
CDR3 protein: ASSLGWTDTQY; V gene: TRBV5-1; J gene: TRBJ2-3
CDR3 protein: ASSSQGGDQPQH; V gene: TRBV5-4; J gene: TRBJ1-5
CDR3 protein: ASGRDSNEKLF; V gene: TRBV12-5; J gene: TRBJ1-4
CDR3 protein: ASRRQAGTNEKLF; V gene: TRBV6-4; J gene: TRBJ1-4
CDR3 protein: ASSFRVVEGSSYEQY; V gene: TRBV7-2; J gene: TRBJ2-7
CDR3 protein: ASSLSGLAHNEQF; V gene: TRBV28; J gene: TRBJ2-1
CDR3 protein: AWSGRAGAYNYGYT; V gene: TRBV30; J gene: TRBJ1-2